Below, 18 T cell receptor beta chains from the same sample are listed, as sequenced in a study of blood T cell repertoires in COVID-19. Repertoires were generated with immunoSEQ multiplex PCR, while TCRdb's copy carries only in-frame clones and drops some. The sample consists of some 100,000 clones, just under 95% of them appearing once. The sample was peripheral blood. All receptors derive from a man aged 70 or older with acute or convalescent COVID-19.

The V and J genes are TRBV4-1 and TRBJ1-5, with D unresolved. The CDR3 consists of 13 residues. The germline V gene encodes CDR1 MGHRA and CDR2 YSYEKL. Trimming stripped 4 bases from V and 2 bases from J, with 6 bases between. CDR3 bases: TGCGCCAGCAGCCCCGAGGGCAATCAGCCCCAGCATTTT. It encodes CASSPEGNQPQHF.

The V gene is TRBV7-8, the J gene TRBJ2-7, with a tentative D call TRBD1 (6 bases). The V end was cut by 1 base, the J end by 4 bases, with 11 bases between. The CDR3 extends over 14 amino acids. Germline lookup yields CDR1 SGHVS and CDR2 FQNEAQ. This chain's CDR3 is CASSLEGDIYEQYF. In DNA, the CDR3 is TGTGCCAGCAGCTTAGAGGGGGATATATACGAGCAGTACTTC.

DNA of the CDR3: TGTGCCAGCAGCCCCCGGGGAATCAATCAGCCCCAGCATTTT. It yields the protein CASSPRGINQPQHF. The gene calls are TRBV14 and TRBJ1-5; D unresolved. In germline, CDR1 is SGHDN, CDR2 FVKESK. The CDR3 extends over 14 amino acids. Trimming left V 4 bases short and J 3 bases short, with 10 bases between.

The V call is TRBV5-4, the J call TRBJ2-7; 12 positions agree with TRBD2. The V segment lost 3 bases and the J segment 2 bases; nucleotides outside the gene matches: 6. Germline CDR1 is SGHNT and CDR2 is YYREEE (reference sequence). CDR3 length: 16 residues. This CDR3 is CASSSFGLAGTYEQYF. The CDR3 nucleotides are TGTGCCAGCAGCTCTTTCGGACTAGCGGGAACCTACGAGCAGTACTTC.

The CDR3 bases are TGTGCCAGCAGCGGGACTACCAATGAGCAGTTCTTC. This sequence encodes CASSGTTNEQFF. V usage is TRBV7-3 and J usage is TRBJ2-1; 7 positions match TRBD2. Trimming at V came to 5 bases and at J to 6 bases, leaving 1 base not matched to a gene. CDR3 size: 12 residues. The V gene's germline CDR1 is SGHTA and CDR2 FQGTGA.

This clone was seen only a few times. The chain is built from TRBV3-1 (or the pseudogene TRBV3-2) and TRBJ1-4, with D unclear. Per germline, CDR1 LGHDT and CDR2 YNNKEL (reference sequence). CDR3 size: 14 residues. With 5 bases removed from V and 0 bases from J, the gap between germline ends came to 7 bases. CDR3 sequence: CASSWAATNEKLFF. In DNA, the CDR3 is TGTGCCAGCAGCTGGGCTGCAACTAATGAAAAACTGTTTTTT.

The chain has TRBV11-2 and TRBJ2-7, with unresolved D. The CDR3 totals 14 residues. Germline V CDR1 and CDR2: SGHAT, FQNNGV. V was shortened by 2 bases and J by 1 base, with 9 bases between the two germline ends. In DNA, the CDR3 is TGTGCCAGCAGCTTAACAGCTCAGTCCTACGAGCAGTACTTC. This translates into CASSLTAQSYEQYF.

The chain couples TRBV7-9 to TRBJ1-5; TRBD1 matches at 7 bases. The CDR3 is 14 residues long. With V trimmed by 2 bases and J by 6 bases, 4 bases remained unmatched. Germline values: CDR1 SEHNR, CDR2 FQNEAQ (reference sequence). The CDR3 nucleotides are TGTGCCAGCAGCTTAACGACAGGGAGTCAGCCCCAGCATTTT. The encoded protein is CASSLTTGSQPQHF.

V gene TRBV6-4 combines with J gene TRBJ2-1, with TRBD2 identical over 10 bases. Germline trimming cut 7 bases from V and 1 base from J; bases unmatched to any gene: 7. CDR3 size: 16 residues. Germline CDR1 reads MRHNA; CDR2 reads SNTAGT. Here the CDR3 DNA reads TGTGCCAGCACTAGGGAAGCGGGAGGGTCCTACAATGAGCAGTTCTTC. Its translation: CASTREAGGSYNEQFF.

CDR3 sequence reads: CASSLDPTGKPQHF. The CDR3 DNA sequence: TGTGCCAGCAGCTTAGATCCGACAGGTAAGCCCCAGCATTTT. The chain joins TRBV6-2 or TRBV6-3 to TRBJ1-5; the D gene is possibly TRBD1 (6 bases). The V end lost 6 bases, the J end lost 8 bases, and 17 bases lay between the germline ends. The CDR3 is 14 residues long. Germline V CDR1 and CDR2: MNHEY, SVGEGT.

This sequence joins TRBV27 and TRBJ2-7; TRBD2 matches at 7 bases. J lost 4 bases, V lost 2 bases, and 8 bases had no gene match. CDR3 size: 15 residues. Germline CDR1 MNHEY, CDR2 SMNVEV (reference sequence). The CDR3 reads CASSLGDYTRYEQYF. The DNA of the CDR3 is TGTGCCAGCAGTTTAGGGGACTACACCCGTTACGAGCAGTACTTC.

The CDR3: CASSWTLQETQYF. The CDR3 nucleotides are TGTGCCAGCTCCTGGACTCTCCAAGAGACCCAGTACTTC. V is TRBV18 and J is TRBJ2-5, with a weak D call TRBD2 (5 bases). Germline V gene lookup returns CDR1 KGHSH and CDR2 LQKENI. This CDR3 has 13 amino acids. Trimming took off 6 bases at V and 1 base at J, with 9 bases between the two ends. Complete variable domain (other parts from reference TRBV18 and TRBJ2-5): NAGVMQNPRHLVRRRGQEARLRCSPMKGHSHVYWYRQLPEEGLKFMVYLQKENIIDESGMPKERFSAEFPKEGPSILRIQQVVRGDSAAYFCASSWTLQETQYFGPGTRLLVL.

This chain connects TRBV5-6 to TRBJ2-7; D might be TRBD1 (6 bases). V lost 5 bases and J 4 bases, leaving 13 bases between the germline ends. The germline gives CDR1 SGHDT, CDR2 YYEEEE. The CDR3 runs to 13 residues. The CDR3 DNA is TGTGCCAGCAGTTGGGGGCGCGAATACGAGCAGTACTTC. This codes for CASSWGREYEQYF.

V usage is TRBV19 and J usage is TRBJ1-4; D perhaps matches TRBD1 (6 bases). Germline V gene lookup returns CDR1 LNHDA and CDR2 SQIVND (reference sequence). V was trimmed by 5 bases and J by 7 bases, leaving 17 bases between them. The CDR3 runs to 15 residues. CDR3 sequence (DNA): TGTGCCAGTAGTGGGGGATCCGGGACACCTGAAAAACTGTTTTTT. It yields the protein CASSGGSGTPEKLFF.

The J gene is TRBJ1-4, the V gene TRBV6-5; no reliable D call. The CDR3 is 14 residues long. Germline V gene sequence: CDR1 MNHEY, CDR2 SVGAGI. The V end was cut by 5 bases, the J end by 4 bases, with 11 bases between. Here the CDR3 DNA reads TGTGCCAGCAGTCGCAGGCTACATAATGAAAAACTGTTTTTT. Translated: CASSRRLHNEKLFF.

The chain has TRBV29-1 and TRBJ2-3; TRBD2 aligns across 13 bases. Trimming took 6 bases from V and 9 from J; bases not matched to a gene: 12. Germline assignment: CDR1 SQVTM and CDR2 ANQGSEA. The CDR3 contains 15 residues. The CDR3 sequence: CSVEPGLAGPGTQYF. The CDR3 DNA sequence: TGCAGCGTCGAGCCGGGACTAGCGGGGCCGGGGACGCAGTATTTT.

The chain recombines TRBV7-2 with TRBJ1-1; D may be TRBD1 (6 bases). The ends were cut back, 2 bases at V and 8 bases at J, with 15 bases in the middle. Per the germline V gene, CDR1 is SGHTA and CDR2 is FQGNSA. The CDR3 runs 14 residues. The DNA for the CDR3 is TGTGCCAGCAGCTTAATGGGTCTGACAGGCGAAGCTTTCTTT. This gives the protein CASSLMGLTGEAFF.

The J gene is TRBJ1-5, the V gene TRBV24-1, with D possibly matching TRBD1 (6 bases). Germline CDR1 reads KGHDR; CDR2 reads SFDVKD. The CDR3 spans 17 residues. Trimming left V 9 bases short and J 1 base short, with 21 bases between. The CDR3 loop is CATSPQGNGVSNQPQHF. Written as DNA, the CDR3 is TGTGCCACCTCACCACAGGGCAACGGTGTGAGCAATCAGCCCCAGCATTTT.